Shown below are 14 T cell receptor beta chains from a single sample sequenced in a study of CD8 T cells in ankylosing spondylitis. Whole-study results and caveats: A motif of eight highly homologous TCR beta variants was seen as apparently characteristic of ankylosing spondylitis blood.

No antigen has been identified for these receptors. TCRdb reprocessed the 5' RACE reads with MiXCR, giving one entry per CDR3 protein. Of about 540,000 distinct CDR3 sequences in the sample, about 13% were seen once. Material: blood, either unsorted or a sorted T cell fraction (not recorded which). The receptors derive from a male donor with ankylosing spondylitis.

This clonotype appeared a few times. The rearrangement links TRBV20-1 to TRBJ2-6; TRBD1 might be the D (6 bases). The V gene lost 0 bases and the J gene lost 0 bases, with 12 bases spanning the gap. Germline-derived CDR1 and CDR2 are DFQATT and SNEGSKA (reference sequence). This CDR3 comprises 17 residues. DNA of the CDR3: TGCAGTGCTAGAGATGTGACAGGTACCTCTGGGGCCAACGTCCTGACTTTC. It codes for CSARDVTGTSGANVLTF.

This CDR3 reads CSARGDQRQLQETQYF. CDR3 DNA sequence: TGCAGTGCTAGAGGCGACCAGAGACAGTTACAAGAGACCCAGTACTTC. The V and J genes are TRBV20-1 and TRBJ2-5, with D perhaps TRBD1 (5 bases). This CDR3 region has 16 residues. The V gene lost 1 base and the J gene lost 2 bases, with 17 bases spanning the gap. The germline gives CDR1 DFQATT, CDR2 SNEGSKA (reference sequence).

The rearrangement joins TRBV12-3 or TRBV12-4 to TRBJ2-5; no clear D gene. V was trimmed by 1 base and J by 1 base, leaving 7 bases between them. The CDR3 totals 14 residues. As DNA, the CDR3 is TGTGCCAGCAGTTTAGGCTGGCCCCAAGAGACCCAGTACTTC. The encoded protein is CASSLGWPQETQYF.

This clonotype showed up just a few times. The chain is built from TRBV11-2 and TRBJ2-2, with TRBD2 matching over 7 bases. V trimming: 5 bases; J trimming: 5 bases; junction bases outside the gene matches: 5. The CDR3 contains 14 residues. CDR1 and CDR2 from the germline V gene are SGHAT and FQNNGV. This CDR3 reads CASSRGSLTGELFF. The CDR3 nucleotides are TGTGCCAGCAGCCGCGGGAGTTTAACCGGGGAGCTGTTTTTT. Looking up the rest from reference TRBV11-2 and TRBJ2-2 gives the full variable domain: EAGVAQSPRYKIIEKRQSVAFWCNPISGHATLYWYQQILGQGPKLLIQFQNNGVVDDSQLPKDRFSAERLKGVDSTLKIQPAKLEDSAVYLCASSRGSLTGELFFGEGSRLTVL.

There are a few counts of this clonotype. This chain joins TRBV27 and TRBJ2-1; the D gene could be TRBD1 or TRBD2 (5 bases each). Trimming cost V 3 bases and J 8 bases, with 14 bases left between them. CDR3 length: 14 residues. From germline, CDR1 is MNHEY and CDR2 SMNVEV (reference sequence). In nucleotides, the CDR3 is TGTGCCAGCAGTTTGGTTGGGGGTATCTATGAGCAGTTCTTC. Translating gives CASSLVGGIYEQFF.

In its sample, this clonotype was seen a few times. This chain links TRBV15 with TRBJ2-1, with no clear D. CDR3 size: 14 residues. Germline-derived CDR1 and CDR2 are LNHNV and YYDKDF (reference sequence). V dropped 3 bases and J dropped 0 bases, with 6 bases sitting between them. The CDR3 region has the DNA TGTGCCACCAGCAGGGGAAGCTCCTACAATGAGCAGTTCTTC. Protein: CATSRGSSYNEQFF.

The genes are TRBV25-1 and TRBJ2-6; D perhaps matches TRBD1 (6 bases). The CDR3 loop spans 19 amino acids. Germline V gives CDR1 MGHDK, CDR2 SYGVNS. Trimming pared 7 bases from V and 2 bases from J, leaving 24 bases between. For the CDR3, the DNA is TGTGCCAGCAATCCCTACGTCACTACAGGGTGGGCTGGGGCCAACGTCCTGACTTTC. Its protein is CASNPYVTTGWAGANVLTF.

This chain links TRBV5-1 with TRBJ2-3, with D unresolved. Trimming pared 2 bases from V and 2 bases from J, leaving 9 bases between. The CDR3 runs to 14 residues. Looked up from germline, CDR1 is SGHRS and CDR2 is YFSETQ. The CDR3 region is CASSFEGNTDTQYF. The CDR3 DNA reads as TGCGCCAGCAGCTTTGAAGGCAACACAGATACGCAGTATTTT.

Of note for this clonotype: One junction end disagrees with the germline gene, perhaps due to a read error. This sequence joins TRBV19 and TRBJ2-1; D possibly corresponds to TRBD1 (6 bases). The CDR3 totals 14 residues. Germline V gives CDR1 LNHDA, CDR2 SQIVND (reference sequence). Written as DNA, the CDR3 is TGTGCCAGTAGTTTAGAGACAGGCTTCGATGAGCAGTTCTTC. Residues: CASSLETGFDEQFF.

This clonotype has just a few counts. V usage is TRBV20-1 and J usage is TRBJ2-3; D might be TRBD2 (6 bases). The CDR3 extends over 16 amino acids. The V gene's germline CDR1 is DFQATT and CDR2 SNEGSKA (reference sequence). V dropped 2 bases and J dropped 5 bases, with 20 bases sitting between them. The CDR3 DNA is TGCAGTGCTAGAAGCCCGGGACTTTCGCAGATAGATACGCAGTATTTT. It is translated as CSARSPGLSQIDTQYF.

The CDR3 DNA is TGTGCCAGCAGCTCAATGGGACAGACTGAAGCTTTCTTT. Protein: CASSSMGQTEAFF. V usage is TRBV7-2 and J usage is TRBJ1-1, with 7 bases lining up with TRBD1. V lost 4 bases and J lost 5; bases outside the gene matches: 4. This CDR3 has 13 amino acids. Germline V CDR1 and CDR2: SGHTA, FQGNSA.

The chain joins TRBV3-1 to TRBJ2-1, with D unclear. V was pared by 0 bases and J by 4 bases, with 10 bases between. The CDR3 length is 15 residues. Germline-derived CDR1 and CDR2 are LGHDT and YNNKEL (reference sequence). The chain's CDR3 is CASSQDGILYNEQFF. CDR3 bases: TGTGCCAGCAGCCAAGACGGCATCTTATACAATGAGCAGTTCTTC.

The chain is built from TRBV7-9 and TRBJ2-1; 8 bases fit TRBD2. The CDR3 has 17 residues. Trimming at V came to 2 bases and at J to 4 bases, leaving 10 bases not matched to a gene. Per germline, CDR1 SEHNR and CDR2 FQNEAQ (reference sequence). The CDR3 protein is CASSLIEREIGYNEQFF. DNA for the CDR3: TGTGCCAGCAGCTTAATCGAGCGGGAGATAGGGTACAATGAGCAGTTCTTC.

The rearrangement uses TRBV20-1 and TRBJ1-1; D possibly corresponds to TRBD1 (6 bases). CDR1 and CDR2 (germline): DFQATT, SNEGSKA (reference sequence). This CDR3 is 12 amino acids long. V lost 6 bases and J lost 6, with 14 bases in between. The CDR3 reads CSAETGNPEAFF. CDR3 DNA sequence: TGCAGTGCAGAAACAGGGAATCCTGAAGCTTTCTTT.